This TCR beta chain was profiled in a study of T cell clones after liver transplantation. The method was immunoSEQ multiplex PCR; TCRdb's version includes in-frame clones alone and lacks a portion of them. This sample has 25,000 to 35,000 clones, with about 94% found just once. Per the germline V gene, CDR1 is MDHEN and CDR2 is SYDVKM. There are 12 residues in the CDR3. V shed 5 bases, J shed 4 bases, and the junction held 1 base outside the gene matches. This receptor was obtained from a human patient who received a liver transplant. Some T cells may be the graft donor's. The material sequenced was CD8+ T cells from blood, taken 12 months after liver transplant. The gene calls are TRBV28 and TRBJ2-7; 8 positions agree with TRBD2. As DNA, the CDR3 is TGTGCCAGCAGTCCGGGGGGGTACGAGCAGTACTTC. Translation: CASSPGGYEQYF.